A single sample gave rise to the 13 T cell receptor beta chains below, sequenced in a study of cytomegalovirus exposure and HLA in healthy donors. PCR amplification relied on 60 Vbeta primers (plus 13 Jbeta primers). Profiled with immunoSEQ multiplex PCR; TCRdb holds only in-frame clones, not every one. The repertoire holds roughly 180,000 clones, with approximately 81% as singletons. The specimen was PBMCs. Every receptor here comes from a boy under 18 in good health and CMV-seronegative.

V is TRBV4-1 and J is TRBJ1-2, with TRBD1 as a possible D gene (6 bases). Germline-derived CDR1 and CDR2 are MGHRA and YSYEKL. Trimming removed 4 bases from V and 4 bases from J, with 13 bases in between. The CDR3 totals 14 residues. CDR3 residues: CASSLTDSLYGYTF. The CDR3 DNA follows: TGCGCCAGCAGCCTTACGGACAGCCTCTATGGCTACACCTTC.

V is TRBV7-6 and J is TRBJ1-5, with 7 positions matching TRBD1. V dropped 5 bases and J dropped 6; count of bases not matched to a gene: 13. This CDR3 spans 16 amino acids. Germline-derived CDR1 and CDR2 are SGHVS and FNYEAQ. The CDR3 spells CASSTLGTAWFQPQHF. The CDR3 DNA follows: TGTGCCAGCAGCACTCTCGGGACAGCGTGGTTTCAGCCCCAGCATTTT. The full variable domain, its missing parts supplied by reference TRBV7-6 and TRBJ1-5, is GAGVSQSPRYKVTKRGQDVALRCDPISGHVSLYWYRQALGQGPEFLTYFNYEAQQDKSGLPNDRFSAERPEGSISTLTIQRTEQRDSAMYRCASSTLGTAWFQPQHFGDGTRLSIL.

This clone has only a few counts. The gene calls are TRBV6-1 and TRBJ1-3; D call uncertain. Germline V gene data show CDR1 as MNHNS and CDR2 as SASEGT. This CDR3 comprises 16 residues. V gave up 0 bases and J gave up 7 bases, with 16 bases separating them. CDR3 nucleotides: TGTGCCAGCAGTGAAGCGCCGGGTCGAAAGCGGAACACCATATATTTT. Its translation: CASSEAPGRKRNTIYF.

This chain links TRBV19 with TRBJ2-7, with 10 bases aligning to TRBD1. Trimming at V came to 4 bases and at J to 2 bases, leaving 11 bases not matched to a gene. CDR1 is LNHDA, CDR2 SQIVND, per germline (reference sequence). CDR3 length equals 17 residues. CDR3: CASSSRGQGSLPYEQYF. As DNA, the CDR3 is TGTGCCAGTAGTAGCCGGGGACAGGGGTCTCTACCCTACGAGCAGTACTTC.

J is TRBJ1-3 and V is TRBV9; 9 bases match TRBD1. The CDR3 has 17 residues. CDR1 SGDLS and CDR2 YYNGEE come from the germline V gene. The trim removed 4 bases at V and 3 bases at J, leaving 11 bases unmatched. The CDR3 sequence: CASSPLPGQGFGNTIYF. The CDR3 coding sequence is TGTGCCAGCAGCCCTCTCCCGGGACAGGGTTTTGGAAACACCATATATTTT.

This clone showed up just once. The rearrangement joins TRBV30 to TRBJ1-3; D might be TRBD1 (5 bases). The V gene's germline CDR1 is GTSNPN and CDR2 SVGIG (reference sequence). The CDR3 sequence is 12 residues long. V was clipped by 8 bases and J by 2 bases, with 10 bases between them. The chain's CDR3 is CAQGRAGNTIYF. The CDR3 bases are TGTGCCCAGGGCAGGGCTGGAAACACCATATATTTT.

The CDR3 DNA reads TGTGCCAGCAGCCCCAGGGGGATTGAGACTGAAGCTTTCTTT. Its protein product is CASSPRGIETEAFF. J is TRBJ1-1 and V is TRBV9; 7 bases agree with TRBD1. This CDR3 has 14 amino acids. V gave up 4 bases and J gave up 5 bases; unmatched junction bases: 8. The germline gives CDR1 SGDLS, CDR2 YYNGEE.

As for this clone: Other nucleotide sequences from this sample produce the same CDR3. The V gene is TRBV10-3, the J gene TRBJ1-4; D unresolved. Germline values: CDR1 ENHRY, CDR2 SYGVKD. The CDR3 loop spans 14 amino acids. The V end was cut by 2 bases, the J end by 3 bases, with 7 bases between. The CDR3, as DNA: TGTGCCATCAGTGAGGGCCTCTCTAATGAAAAACTGTTTTTT. Amino acid sequence: CAISEGLSNEKLFF.

V and J are TRBV6-6 and TRBJ2-1; 7 positions agree with TRBD2. The CDR3 contains 11 residues. Germline V gene data show CDR1 as MNHNY and CDR2 as SVGAGI (reference sequence). The trim removed 10 bases at V and 13 bases at J, leaving 10 bases unmatched. CDR3 in DNA: TGTGCCACTAGATTGGGGGGGACCCAGTTCTTC. Translated: CATRLGGTQFF.

The rearrangement joins TRBV30 to TRBJ2-7; 9 nucleotides line up with TRBD1. After removal of 3 bases from V and 4 bases from J, the junction contained 16 bases not matched to a gene. The CDR3 has 17 amino acids. Germline values: CDR1 GTSNPN, CDR2 SVGIG (reference sequence). Here the CDR3 reads CAWRKPLGTGIRYEQYF. CDR3 DNA: TGTGCCTGGAGGAAACCCCTCGGGACAGGGATAAGATACGAGCAGTACTTC.

V and J are TRBV7-6 and TRBJ2-7; a weak D match, TRBD1 (5 bases). CDR1 is SGHVS, CDR2 FNYEAQ, per germline. V was cut by 1 base and J by 0 bases, with 10 bases left in between. The CDR3 runs to 15 residues. The CDR3 loop reads CASSLETDPSYEQYF. CDR3 bases: TGTGCCAGCAGCTTAGAGACAGACCCCTCCTACGAGCAGTACTTC.

This chain links TRBV5-6 with TRBJ2-4; D is uncertain. The CDR3 contains 14 residues. The germline V gene encodes CDR1 SGHDT and CDR2 YYEEEE. The V end was cut by 1 base, the J end by 0 bases, with 5 bases between. CDR3 bases: TGTGCCAGCAGCTTGAGCCTAGCCAAAAACATTCAGTACTTC. Protein: CASSLSLAKNIQYF.

The CDR3 sequence: CASSSLNSGISYEQYF. For the CDR3, the DNA is TGTGCCAGCAGCTCCCTCAACAGCGGGATCTCCTACGAGCAGTACTTC. The gene calls are TRBV11-2 and TRBJ2-7; TRBD2 matches 7 bases. Unmatched junction bases numbered 9, after V lost 4 bases and J lost 0 bases. CDR3 length: 16 residues. Germline V gene sequence: CDR1 SGHAT, CDR2 FQNNGV.